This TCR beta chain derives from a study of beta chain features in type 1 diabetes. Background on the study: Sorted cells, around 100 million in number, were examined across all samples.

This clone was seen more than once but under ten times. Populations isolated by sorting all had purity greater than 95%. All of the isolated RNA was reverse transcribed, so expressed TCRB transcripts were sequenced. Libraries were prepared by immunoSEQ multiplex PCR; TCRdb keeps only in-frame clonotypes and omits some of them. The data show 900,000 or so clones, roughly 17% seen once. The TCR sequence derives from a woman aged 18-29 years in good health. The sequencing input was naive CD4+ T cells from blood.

The CDR3 region has the DNA TGTGCCAGCAGTCCCCAATTCACAGATACGCAGTATTTT. Protein sequence: CASSPQFTDTQYF. The chain links TRBV7-9 to TRBJ2-3; D is ambiguous. This CDR3 comprises 13 residues. Germline CDR1 and CDR2: SEHNR and FQNEAQ (reference sequence). Trimming stripped 6 bases from V and 2 bases from J, with 9 bases between.